The entry that follows covers one T cell receptor (beta chain) sequence. The antigen is undetermined. This specimen belongs to a study of persistence of HIV-infected CD4 T cells. The wider study: Blood samples, up to about 200 mL, came from multiple time points, except two leukapheresis donors sampled once. Study-wide results and caveats: CMV- and Gag-responding cells had lower TCRbeta richness than CD3/CD28-responding cells.

The immunoSEQ assay was version 4, run in survey mode. Template was genomic DNA at around 9.3 ng/uL, with up to about 1 ug used per sample. Generated by immunoSEQ multiplex PCR, the TCRdb table keeps only in-frame clones and is missing some. Among 35,000 to 45,000 clones, roughly 87% were seen once, and the ten largest hold approximately 1.2%. Germline CDR1 reads MDHEN; CDR2 reads SYDVKM. This CDR3 comprises 14 residues. V lost 7 bases and J lost 2, with 12 bases in between. Cells were stimulated nonspecifically with anti-CD3/anti-CD28 magnetic beads. CD4+ T cells upregulating both CD40 ligand and CD69 were sorted as responding cells. CD8+ T cells were removed from PBMCs prior to stimulation.

The rearrangement links TRBV28 to TRBJ1-5; D possibly corresponds to TRBD1 (6 bases). The clonotype comes from an adult man with HIV who was CMV-seropositive. The material was CD4+ T cells sorted from PBMCs after roughly 18-hour stimulation, obtained from a patient who received antiretroviral therapy. For the CDR3, the DNA is TGTGCCAGCAACTTGGGGGGCGGCAATCAGCCCCAGCATTTT. Encoded protein: CASNLGGGNQPQHF.